This record covers a single T cell receptor beta chain. V shed 2 bases and J shed 8 bases, with 15 bases lying between them. The length of the CDR3 is 15 residues. Germline-derived CDR1 and CDR2 are MNHNS and SASEGT. 13 Jbeta primers and 60 Vbeta primers were used for the PCR. TCRdb's table, derived via immunoSEQ multiplex PCR, lists solely in-frame clones and lacks some. The table has 110,000 to 150,000 clones, 70% to 80% seen once; the top ten hold roughly 1.6%. These data come from a study of cytomegalovirus exposure and HLA in healthy donors. This rearrangement joins TRBV6-1 to TRBJ1-4, with D unclear. The sequence was collected from a female donor in good health and CMV-seronegative. Source material: PBMCs. CDR3 region: CASSEPPGGREKLFF. The CDR3 nucleotides are TGTGCCAGCAGTGAACCCCCAGGTGGAAGGGAAAAACTGTTTTTT.